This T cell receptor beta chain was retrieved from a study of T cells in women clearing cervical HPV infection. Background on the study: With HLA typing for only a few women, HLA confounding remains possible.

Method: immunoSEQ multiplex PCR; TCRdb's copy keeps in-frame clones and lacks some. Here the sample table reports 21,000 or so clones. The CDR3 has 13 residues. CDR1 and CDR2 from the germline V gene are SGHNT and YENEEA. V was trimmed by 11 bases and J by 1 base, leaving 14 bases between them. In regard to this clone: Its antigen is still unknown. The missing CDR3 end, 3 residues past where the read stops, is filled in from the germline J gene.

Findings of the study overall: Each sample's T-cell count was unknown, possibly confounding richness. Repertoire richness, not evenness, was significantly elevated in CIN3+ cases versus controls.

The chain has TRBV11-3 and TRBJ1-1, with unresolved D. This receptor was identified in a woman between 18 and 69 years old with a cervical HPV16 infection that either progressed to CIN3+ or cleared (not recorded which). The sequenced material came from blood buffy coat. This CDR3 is CASLRVKNTEAFF. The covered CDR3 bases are TGTGCCTCTCTCCGCGTAAAGAACACTGAA.